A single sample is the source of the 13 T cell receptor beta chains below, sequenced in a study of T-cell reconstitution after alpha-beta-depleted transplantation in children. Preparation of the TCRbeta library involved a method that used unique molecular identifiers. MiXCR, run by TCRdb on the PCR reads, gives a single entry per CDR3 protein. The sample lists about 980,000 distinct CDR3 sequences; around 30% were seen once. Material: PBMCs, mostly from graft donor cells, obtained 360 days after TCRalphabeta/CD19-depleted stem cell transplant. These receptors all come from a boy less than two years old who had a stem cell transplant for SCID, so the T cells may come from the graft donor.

Written as DNA, the CDR3 is TGTGCCAGCAGTTACAGGCCGGGACCCGTTAACTATGGCTACACCTTC. Amino acids: CASSYRPGPVNYGYTF. This chain joins TRBV6-2 or TRBV6-3 and TRBJ1-2; D is possibly TRBD1 (5 bases). Germline values: CDR1 MNHEY, CDR2 SVGEGT. V lost 2 bases, J lost 1 base, and 14 bases lay in between. This CDR3 is built from 16 residues.

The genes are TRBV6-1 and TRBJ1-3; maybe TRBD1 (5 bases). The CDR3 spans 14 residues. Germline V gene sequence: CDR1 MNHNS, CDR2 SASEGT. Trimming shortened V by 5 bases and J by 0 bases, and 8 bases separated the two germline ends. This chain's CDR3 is CASSKGLSGNTIYF. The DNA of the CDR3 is TGTGCCAGCAGTAAGGGACTCTCTGGAAACACCATATATTTT.

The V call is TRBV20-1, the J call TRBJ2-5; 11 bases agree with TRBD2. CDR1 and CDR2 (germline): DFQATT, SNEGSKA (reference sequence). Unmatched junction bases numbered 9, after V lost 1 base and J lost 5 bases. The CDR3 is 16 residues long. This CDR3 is CSARVPTASGGETQYF. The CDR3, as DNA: TGCAGTGCTAGAGTTCCGACTGCTAGCGGGGGGGAGACCCAGTACTTC.

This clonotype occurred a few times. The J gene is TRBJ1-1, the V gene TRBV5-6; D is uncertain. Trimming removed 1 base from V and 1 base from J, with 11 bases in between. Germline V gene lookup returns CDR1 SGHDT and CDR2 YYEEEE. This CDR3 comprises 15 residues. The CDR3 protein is CASSLIIQPNTEAFF. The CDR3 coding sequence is TGTGCCAGCAGCTTGATCATACAGCCGAACACTGAAGCTTTCTTT. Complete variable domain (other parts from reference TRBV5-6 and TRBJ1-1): DAGVTQSPTHLIKTRGQQVTLRCSPKSGHDTVSWYQQALGQGPQFIFQYYEEEERQRGNFPDRFSGHQFPNYSSELNVNALLLGDSALYLCASSLIIQPNTEAFFGQGTRLTVV.

CDR3 in DNA: TGTGCCAGCAGCCCGAGTCTAGCTCTCGAGGTAGATACGCAGTATTTT. Amino acids: CASSPSLALEVDTQYF. The V call is TRBV7-9, the J call TRBJ2-3, with a possible D match to TRBD2 (5 bases). Trimming removed 5 bases at V and 5 bases at J, with 20 bases between. The CDR3 is 16 amino acids. Germline-derived CDR1 and CDR2 are SEHNR and FQNEAQ (reference sequence).

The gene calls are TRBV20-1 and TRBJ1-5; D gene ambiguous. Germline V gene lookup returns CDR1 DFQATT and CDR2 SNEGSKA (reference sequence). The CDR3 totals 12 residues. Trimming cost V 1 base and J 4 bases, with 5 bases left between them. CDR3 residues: CSARARNQPQHF. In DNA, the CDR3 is TGCAGTGCTAGAGCCAGAAATCAGCCCCAGCATTTT.

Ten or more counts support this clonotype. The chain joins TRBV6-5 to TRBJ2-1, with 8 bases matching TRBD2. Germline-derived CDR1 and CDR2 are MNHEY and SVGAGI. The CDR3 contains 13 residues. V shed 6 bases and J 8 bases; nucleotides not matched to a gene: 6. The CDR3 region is CASSLGGADEQFF. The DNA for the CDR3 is TGTGCCAGCAGCCTCGGGGGGGCGGATGAGCAGTTCTTC.

The CDR3 sequence is CASSFRDRGRINYGYTF. Written as DNA, the CDR3 is TGTGCCAGCAGTTTCCGGGACAGGGGGCGAATAAACTATGGCTACACCTTC. The V call is TRBV12-3 or TRBV12-4, the J call TRBJ1-2, with TRBD1 identical over 12 bases. This CDR3 comprises 17 residues. V shed 3 bases and J 2 bases; nucleotides not matched to a gene: 7.

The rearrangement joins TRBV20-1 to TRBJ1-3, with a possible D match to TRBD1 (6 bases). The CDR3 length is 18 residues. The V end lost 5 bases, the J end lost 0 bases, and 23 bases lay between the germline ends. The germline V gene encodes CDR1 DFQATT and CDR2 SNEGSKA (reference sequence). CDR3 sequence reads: CSAFPRDTRRYSGNTIYF. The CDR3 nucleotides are TGCAGTGCTTTCCCCCGGGACACCAGACGTTACTCTGGAAACACCATATATTTT.

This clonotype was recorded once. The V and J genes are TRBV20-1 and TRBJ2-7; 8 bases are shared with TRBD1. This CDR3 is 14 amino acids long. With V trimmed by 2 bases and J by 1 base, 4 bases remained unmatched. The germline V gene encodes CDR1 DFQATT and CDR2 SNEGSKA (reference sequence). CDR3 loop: CSARLQGGSYEQYF. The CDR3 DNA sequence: TGCAGTGCTAGATTACAGGGGGGATCCTACGAGCAGTACTTC.

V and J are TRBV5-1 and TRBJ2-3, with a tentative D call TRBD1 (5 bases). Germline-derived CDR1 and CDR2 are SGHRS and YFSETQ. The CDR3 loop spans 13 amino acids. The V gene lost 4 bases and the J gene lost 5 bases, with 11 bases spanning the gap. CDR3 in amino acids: CASSPSGLDTQYF. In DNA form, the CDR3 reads TGCGCCAGCAGCCCTTCAGGGTTAGATACGCAGTATTTT.

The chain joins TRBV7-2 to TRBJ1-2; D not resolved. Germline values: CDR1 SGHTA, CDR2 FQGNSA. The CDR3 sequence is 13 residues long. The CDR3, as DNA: TGTGCTGATGCCCCAGCAGCTAACTATGGCTACACCTTC. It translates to CADAPAANYGYTF.

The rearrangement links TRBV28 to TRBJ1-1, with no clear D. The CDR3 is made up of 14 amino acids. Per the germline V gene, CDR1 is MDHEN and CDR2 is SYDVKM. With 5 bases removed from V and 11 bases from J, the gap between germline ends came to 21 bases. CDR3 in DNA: TGTGCCAGCAGTGACCGTGGTGACGGGCCATTTGCTTTCTTT. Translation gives CASSDRGDGPFAFF.